Sequencing of this TCR beta chain was carried out in a study of regulatory T cells in long-lasting Graves disease. This clonotype was counted only a few times. Looked up from germline, CDR1 is SQVTM and CDR2 is ANQGSEA. The CDR3 contains 14 residues. V gave up 7 bases and J gave up 2 bases; unmatched junction bases: 7. In building TCR beta libraries, iRepertoire HTBI primers were used together with Arm-PCR of CDR3 regions. TCRdb called the multiplex PCR reads again in MiXCR, with one record for every CDR3 protein. The sample consists of roughly 300,000 distinct CDR3 sequences, roughly a fifth of them appearing once. The sample's time point: persistent/refractory GD, antithyroid drugs over 5 years with positive TRAb. PBMC-extracted RNA yielded the TCR library.

The specimen comprised peripheral blood mononuclear cells (PBMCs), sampled when the disease was refractory, from a patient treated with antithyroid drugs. The J gene is TRBJ2-2, the V gene TRBV29-1; 7 bases align to TRBD1. The TCR was taken from a female donor with Graves disease. CDR3 coding DNA: TGCAGCGCCCTGGGACAGTTAAACACCGGGGAGCTGTTTTTT. Its protein is CSALGQLNTGELFF.